The 6 T cell receptor beta chains in this list originate from one sample, sequenced in a study of cytomegalovirus exposure and HLA in healthy donors. PCR was performed using 60 Vbeta and 13 Jbeta primers. Profiled with immunoSEQ multiplex PCR; TCRdb holds only in-frame clones, not every one. The sample includes about 140,000 clones, approximately 71% of them seen just once. Sequencing used PBMCs. Receptors were obtained from a man aged 25 to 40 in good health and CMV-seropositive.

This clone has only a few counts. The rearrangement joins TRBV6-4 to TRBJ2-1; D is perhaps TRBD1 (5 bases). The ends were cut back, 4 bases at V and 10 bases at J, with 17 bases in the middle. The CDR3 length is 14 residues. Germline V gene lookup returns CDR1 MRHNA and CDR2 SNTAGT. The CDR3 spells CASSAETDAYEQFF. The DNA for the CDR3 is TGTGCCAGCAGTGCTGAGACAGACGCCTACGAGCAGTTCTTC.

The chain recombines TRBV18 with TRBJ1-1; D is possibly TRBD1 (5 bases). Germline V gene lookup returns CDR1 KGHSH and CDR2 LQKENI. V lost 0 bases, J lost 3 bases, and 14 bases lay in between. The CDR3 is made up of 16 amino acids. The CDR3 DNA is TGTGCCAGCTCACCACCGGCCGCCCGGGGGGACACTGAAGCTTTCTTT. It codes for CASSPPAARGDTEAFF.

The rearrangement joins TRBV5-1 to TRBJ2-2, with 8 bases identical to TRBD1. The ends lost 1 base at V and 1 base at J; junction bases unmatched: 0. Germline loops: CDR1 SGHRS, CDR2 YFSETQ. The CDR3 has 15 amino acids. CDR3 sequence reads: CASSLTGGNTGELFF. The CDR3 DNA sequence: TGCGCCAGCAGCTTGACAGGGGGGAACACCGGGGAGCTGTTTTTT.

This clone has a count of ten or more. The chain links TRBV7-9 to TRBJ2-1, with D tentatively TRBD1 (5 bases). Germline assignment: CDR1 SEHNR and CDR2 FQNEAQ (reference sequence). CDR3 length: 15 amino acids. Deletions cut 5 bases from V and 10 bases from J, with 21 bases between. The CDR3 region is CASSPPGPSRGEQFF. CDR3 DNA: TGTGCCAGCAGCCCGCCCGGGCCCAGTAGGGGCGAGCAGTTCTTC.

The rearrangement joins TRBV7-3 to TRBJ2-5, with D tentatively TRBD2 (6 bases). The length of the CDR3 is 16 residues. Trimming stripped 0 bases from V and 5 bases from J, with 16 bases between. Germline assignment: CDR1 SGHTA and CDR2 FQGTGA. CDR3 nucleotides: TGTGCCAGCAGCTTAACCCCGGGGGAGCCTCGGGAGACCCAGTACTTC. It encodes CASSLTPGEPRETQYF.

The rearrangement uses TRBV28 and TRBJ1-1; D possibly corresponds to TRBD1 (5 bases). Deletions cut 5 bases from V and 3 bases from J, with 10 bases between. The CDR3 is made up of 13 amino acids. Germline CDR1 reads MDHEN; CDR2 reads SYDVKM. As DNA, the CDR3 is TGTGCCAGCAGTAGGGGAGGAGACACTGAAGCTTTCTTT. Encoded protein: CASSRGGDTEAFF.